Given below is one TCR beta chain in context. The sample originates from a study of blood T cell repertoires in COVID-19. Study summary: Sites across the United States, Italy and Spain contributed samples from acute and convalescent COVID-19. PBMCs, B-cell-depleted T cells, or T cells were the source of the cDNA or gDNA that made up the material.

Per the authors' pipeline: Scientists estimated how many nucleated cells there were by amplifying reference gene primers. The repertoire was sequenced with immunoSEQ multiplex PCR; TCRdb's copy has only in-frame clones and lacks some. V, J and clone size derive from that table, while D and trimming were established from the DNA sequence. This sample has around 190,000 clones; roughly 88% occur once, and the top ten carry about 12%. Germline lookup yields CDR1 LGHNA and CDR2 YNFKEQ. The CDR3 is 15 amino acids. Trimming pared 1 base from V and 5 bases from J, leaving 14 bases between. This clonotype was sampled from a human donor in a cohort sampled during active COVID-19. The sample taken for sequencing was peripheral blood. The chain joins TRBV4-2 to TRBJ2-5; D possibly corresponds to TRBD2 (6 bases). This CDR3 is CASSQALWEDETQYF. CDR3 coding DNA: TGTGCCAGCAGCCAAGCTTTGTGGGAGGATGAGACCCAGTACTTC.